Following are 25 T cell receptor beta chains from one sample sequenced in a study of memory CD4+ T cells and cytomegalovirus serostatus. Some clones are missing from TCRdb's copy, which holds only in-frame ones; the method was immunoSEQ multiplex PCR. The sample has 50,000 to 60,000 clones, about three quarters seen once. The sort gate was single viable CD3+CD4+CD8-CD45RO+ cells for memory CD4+ T cells. Sample: memory CD4+ T cells from blood. Source of these receptors: an adult in good health and CMV-seropositive.

This chain joins TRBV9 and TRBJ2-7, with no clear D. The CDR3 runs 13 residues. Germline V gene data show CDR1 as SGDLS and CDR2 as YYNGEE. V dropped 1 base and J dropped 7 bases, with 12 bases sitting between them. CDR3 loop: CASSVRPLVEQYF. CDR3 in DNA: TGTGCCAGCAGCGTACGTCCTCTAGTGGAGCAGTACTTC. Looking up the rest from reference TRBV9 and TRBJ2-7 gives the full variable domain: DSGVTQTPKHLITATGQRVTLRCSPRSGDLSVYWYQQSLDQGLQFLIQYYNGEERAKGNILERFSAQQFPDLHSELNLSSLELGDSALYFCASSVRPLVEQYFGPGTRLTVT.

The rearrangement uses TRBV2 and TRBJ1-1; D unresolved. CDR1 is SNHLY, CDR2 FYNNEI, per germline. Trimming pared 6 bases from V and 0 bases from J, leaving 11 bases between. The CDR3 runs 14 residues. CDR3 in DNA: TGTGCCAGCAGGGTCGGGCTTTTGAACACTGAAGCTTTCTTT. It is translated as CASRVGLLNTEAFF.

The chain employs TRBV5-1 and TRBJ2-1; 16 positions match TRBD2. The CDR3 runs 18 residues. The V gene's germline CDR1 is SGHRS and CDR2 YFSETQ. V was pared by 3 bases and J by 8 bases, with 11 bases of the junction left unmatched. The CDR3 DNA reads as TGCGCCAGCAGCTCCCCCCAGGGGACTAGCGGGAGGGTGGATGAGCAGTTCTTC. Protein sequence: CASSSPQGTSGRVDEQFF.

As for this clone: A read error may produce the germline difference seen at one junction end. The DNA for the CDR3 is TGTGCCAGCAGCTTACCCTGGGACAGGGGAGCACGTTGG. Amino acid sequence: CASSLPWDRGARW. The V call is TRBV7-9, the J call TRBJ1-5; 10 nucleotides line up with TRBD1. Per germline, CDR1 SEHNR and CDR2 FQNEAQ (reference sequence). The length of the CDR3 is 13 residues.

The CDR3 nucleotides read TGTGCCAGCAGCGCTGGTCAGGGGGAGCTGTTTTTT. The encoded protein is CASSAGQGELFF. The genes are TRBV7-3 and TRBJ2-2; D remains unclear. In germline, CDR1 is SGHTA, CDR2 FQGTGA. The V and J ends lost 5 bases and 8 bases respectively, with 9 bases between them. The CDR3 is 12 amino acids.

The genes are TRBV6-1 and TRBJ2-5; 9 bases line up with TRBD1. Per germline, CDR1 MNHNS and CDR2 SASEGT. V lost 10 bases to trimming and J lost 2 bases; unmatched junction nucleotides: 11. The CDR3 has 15 amino acids. The CDR3 protein is CATRGDRDLQETQYF. CDR3 nucleotides: TGTGCCACTAGAGGGGACAGGGACCTACAAGAGACCCAGTACTTC.

The CDR3 reads CAGQGAGVEAFF. The DNA for the CDR3 is TGTGCCGGCCAGGGGGCTGGCGTTGAAGCTTTCTTT. The chain couples TRBV30 to TRBJ1-1; TRBD1 aligns across 8 bases. Germline CDR1 is GTSNPN and CDR2 is SVGIG (reference sequence). Germline trimming cut 8 bases from V and 7 bases from J; bases unmatched to any gene: 9. The CDR3 runs 12 residues.

This chain joins TRBV4-3 and TRBJ2-1; no clear D gene. This CDR3 has 17 residues. The V end lost 3 bases, the J end lost 4 bases, and 19 bases lay between the germline ends. Germline V gives CDR1 LGHNA, CDR2 YSLEER. The CDR3 loop reads CASSQEAGLTFYNEQFF. The CDR3 DNA follows: TGCGCCAGCAGCCAGGAAGCCGGGCTTACCTTTTACAATGAGCAGTTCTTC.

The chain couples TRBV28 to TRBJ2-1, with 8 bases matching TRBD2. Germline V gives CDR1 MDHEN, CDR2 SYDVKM. The CDR3 has 15 residues. The ends lost 7 bases at V and 0 bases at J; junction bases unmatched: 5. Here the CDR3 reads CASISGAYSYNEQFF. The CDR3 bases are TGTGCCAGCATTAGCGGGGCCTACTCCTACAATGAGCAGTTCTTC.

The chain has TRBV6-1 and TRBJ2-3; D possibly corresponds to TRBD2 (5 bases). Germline V gene lookup returns CDR1 MNHNS and CDR2 SASEGT. This CDR3 spans 15 amino acids. Deletions cut 6 bases from V and 6 bases from J, with 19 bases between. CDR3 sequence: CASRGLTGFSDTQYF. The DNA of the CDR3 is TGTGCCAGCAGAGGGCTTACGGGGTTTTCGGATACGCAGTATTTT.

J is TRBJ1-1 and V is TRBV6-5; D is possibly TRBD1 (5 bases). CDR1 is MNHEY, CDR2 SVGAGI, per germline. Between the trimmed V and J ends, which lost 6 bases and 8 bases, there was a span of 16 bases. The CDR3 covers 13 residues. The CDR3 spells CASSHDRRREAFF. The CDR3 DNA is TGTGCCAGCAGCCATGACAGACGCCGAGAAGCTTTCTTT.

This chain links TRBV9 with TRBJ2-3; the D call may be TRBD1 or TRBD2 (5 bases each). The V gene's germline CDR1 is SGDLS and CDR2 YYNGEE. The length of the CDR3 is 14 residues. V dropped 1 base and J dropped 2 bases, with 8 bases sitting between them. CDR3 DNA: TGTGCCAGCAGCGTAATGGGGGTCACAGATACGCAGTATTTT. Protein product: CASSVMGVTDTQYF.

This chain uses TRBV21-1 with TRBJ2-4; the table's D call TRBD1 went unverified against the DNA. TRBV21-1 is a pseudogene locus. The CDR3 sequence is 14 residues long. CDR3 DNA: TGTGCCTCACAGGGGGGACAGGGAGAAAACATTCAGTACTTC. Amino acids: CASQGGQGENIQYF.

A few counts support this clone. This chain uses TRBV28 with TRBJ1-4; possible D gene TRBD1, 5 bases. CDR1 and CDR2 from the germline V gene are MDHEN and SYDVKM. V was cut by 6 bases and J by 0 bases, with 11 bases left in between. The CDR3 spans 15 residues. CDR3 DNA sequence: TGTGCCAGCAGCTCAGGGACTGCAACTAATGAAAAACTGTTTTTT. This sequence encodes CASSSGTATNEKLFF.

The V and J genes are TRBV7-6 and TRBJ2-2; possible D gene TRBD2, 5 bases. V shed 6 bases and J shed 2 bases, with 16 bases lying between them. This CDR3 contains 16 residues. Germline V gives CDR1 SGHVS, CDR2 FNYEAQ. In nucleotides, the CDR3 is TGTGCCAGCAGTGGCGGGCGCGGCCCCAACACCGGGGAGCTGTTTTTT. This encodes CASSGGRGPNTGELFF.

The rearrangement joins TRBV28 to TRBJ2-7; TRBD2 matches 12 bases. With V trimmed by 0 bases and J by 3 bases, 3 bases remained unmatched. The CDR3 extends over 16 amino acids. Germline loops: CDR1 MDHEN, CDR2 SYDVKM. This CDR3 reads CASSLWTSGSGYEQYF. The CDR3 DNA follows: TGTGCCAGCAGTTTATGGACTAGCGGGAGTGGCTACGAGCAGTACTTC. Together with reference TRBV28 and TRBJ2-7, the CDR3 gives the full variable domain: DVKVTQSSRYLVKRTGEKVFLECVQDMDHENMFWYRQDPGLGLRLIYFSYDVKMKEKGDIPEGYSVSREKKERFSLILESASTNQTSMYLCASSLWTSGSGYEQYFGPGTRLTVT.

The J gene is TRBJ1-1, the V gene TRBV14; D remains unclear. Per the germline V gene, CDR1 is SGHDN and CDR2 is FVKESK. Trimming shortened V by 6 bases and J by 0 bases, and 11 bases separated the two germline ends. The length of the CDR3 is 14 residues. The CDR3 loop is CASSLAGMNTEAFF. DNA of the CDR3: TGTGCCAGCAGTTTGGCGGGCATGAACACTGAAGCTTTCTTT. Full variable domain (remainder filled in from reference TRBV14 and TRBJ1-1): EAGVTQFPSHSVIEKGQTVTLRCDPISGHDNLYWYRRVMGKEIKFLLHFVKESKQDESGMPNNRFLAERTGGTYSTLKVQPAELEDSGVYFCASSLAGMNTEAFFGQGTRLTVV.

The chain uses TRBV7-8 and TRBJ2-1, with D unresolved. The CDR3 totals 14 residues. Trimming pared 5 bases from V and 2 bases from J, leaving 10 bases between. Germline V gene sequence: CDR1 SGHVS, CDR2 FQNEAQ. CDR3 amino acids: CASSPVVTYNEQFF. CDR3 nucleotides: TGTGCCAGCAGCCCCGTCGTAACCTACAATGAGCAGTTCTTC.

The chain has TRBV27 and TRBJ2-2, with TRBD1 as a possible D gene (6 bases). The CDR3 spans 19 residues. Germline V CDR1 and CDR2: MNHEY, SMNVEV (reference sequence). V was cut by 5 bases and J by 6 bases, with 28 bases left in between. The CDR3 DNA sequence: TGTGCCAGCAGTCCATTGAAGAACCGGGATAGGGGGATCGCCGGGGAGCTGTTTTTT. It translates to CASSPLKNRDRGIAGELFF.

The genes are TRBV2 and TRBJ2-3; no firm D call. V was pared by 7 bases and J by 0 bases, with 8 bases between. CDR1 SNHLY and CDR2 FYNNEI come from the germline V gene. The CDR3 loop spans 13 amino acids. The CDR3 is CASILSSTDTQYF. The CDR3 coding sequence is TGTGCCAGCATACTTTCTAGCACAGATACGCAGTATTTT.

The rearrangement links TRBV27 to TRBJ2-1; possible D gene TRBD1, 5 bases. CDR1 and CDR2 (germline): MNHEY, SMNVEV (reference sequence). The CDR3 spans 14 residues. V was trimmed by 0 bases and J by 7 bases, leaving 10 bases between them. The CDR3 nucleotides are TGTGCCAGCAGTTTATCGTGGGCAGGGAATGAGCAGTTCTTC. It specifies CASSLSWAGNEQFF.

The chain combines TRBV2 with TRBJ2-2; the D is unclear. Deletions cut 3 bases from V and 5 bases from J, with 7 bases between. Germline V gives CDR1 SNHLY, CDR2 FYNNEI. This CDR3 comprises 13 residues. The chain's CDR3 is CASSEVVTGELFF. In nucleotides, the CDR3 is TGTGCCAGCAGTGAGGTGGTTACCGGGGAGCTGTTTTTT.

V and J are TRBV12-5 and TRBJ2-1, with 9 nucleotides matching TRBD2. Looked up from germline, CDR1 is LGHNT and CDR2 is FRNRAP. The trim removed 4 bases at V and 12 bases at J, leaving 16 bases unmatched. The CDR3 sequence is 16 residues long. The CDR3, as DNA: TGTGCTAGTGGTTCACCATCGGGACACTCTAGCGGGGCGCAGTTCTTC. Its protein is CASGSPSGHSSGAQFF. Looking up the rest from reference TRBV12-5 and TRBJ2-1 gives the full variable domain: DARVTQTPRHKVTEMGQEVTMRCQPILGHNTVFWYRQTMMQGLELLAYFRNRAPLDDSGMPKDRFSAEMPDATLATLKIQPSEPRDSAVYFCASGSPSGHSSGAQFFGPGTRLTVL.

The chain couples TRBV5-6 to TRBJ2-7; the D is unclear. V lost 4 bases and J 3 bases, leaving 14 bases between the germline ends. This CDR3 region has 14 residues. Germline-derived CDR1 and CDR2 are SGHDT and YYEEEE. In DNA form, the CDR3 reads TGTGCCAGCAGCCCGGCTATAGATTTCTACGAGCAGTACTTC. It specifies CASSPAIDFYEQYF.

V and J are TRBV18 and TRBJ2-5; D gene unclear. Trimming took 2 bases from V and 4 from J, leaving 11 bases between them. This CDR3 has 14 amino acids. The germline V gene has CDR1 KGHSH and CDR2 LQKENI. Written as DNA, the CDR3 is TGTGCCAGCTCACCAACTACGTTTCGAGAGACCCAGTACTTC. It translates to CASSPTTFRETQYF.